The entry below describes one TCR beta chain. The sample originates from a study of blood T cell repertoires in COVID-19. Study details: Whether acute or convalescent, the COVID-19 samples came from the United States, Italy and Spain. The cDNA or gDNA used as material had been derived from T cells, B-cell-depleted T cells, or PBMCs.

Trimming left V 4 bases short and J 6 bases short, with 28 bases between. Germline CDR1 reads MNHEY; CDR2 reads SMNVEV (reference sequence). The CDR3 is 19 amino acids. Profiling relied on immunoSEQ multiplex PCR, and the TCRdb table lists in-frame clones only, not all of them. The table has 200,000 to 250,000 clones, around 88% seen once. This TCR was recovered from a young man with active or convalescent COVID-19. J is TRBJ1-5 and V is TRBV27; D possibly corresponds to TRBD1 (5 bases). The specimen was peripheral blood. The CDR3 protein is CASSSLLGLASGGLQPQHF. The DNA of the CDR3 is TGTGCCAGCAGTTCCCTTCTAGGGTTAGCGTCTGGGGGACTTCAGCCCCAGCATTTT.